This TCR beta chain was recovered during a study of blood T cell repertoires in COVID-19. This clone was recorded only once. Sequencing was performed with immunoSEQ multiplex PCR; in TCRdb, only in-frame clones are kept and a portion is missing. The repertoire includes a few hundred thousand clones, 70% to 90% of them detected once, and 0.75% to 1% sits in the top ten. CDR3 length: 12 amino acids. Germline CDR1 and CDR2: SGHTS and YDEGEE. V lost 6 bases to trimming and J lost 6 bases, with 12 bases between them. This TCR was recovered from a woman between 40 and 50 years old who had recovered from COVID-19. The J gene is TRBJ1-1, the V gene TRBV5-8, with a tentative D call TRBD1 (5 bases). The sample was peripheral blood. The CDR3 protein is CASTLGVAEAFF. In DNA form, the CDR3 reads TGTGCCAGCACCCTAGGGGTGGCTGAAGCTTTCTTT.